Below are 4 T cell receptor beta chains sequenced from a single sample in a study of blood T cells in healthy people across ages. A J-beta primer mix and a sample-barcoded 5' primer were used in a second PCR of about 7 to 12 cycles. TCRdb reprocessed the 5' RACE reads with MiXCR, giving one entry per CDR3 protein. The table has about a million distinct CDR3 sequences, less than 45% seen once. The source material was blood. These receptor sequences come from a man aged 18 to 29 in good health.

The chain combines TRBV21-1 with TRBJ2-4; the D call in the table, TRBD1, was not verified against the DNA. TRBV21-1 is a pseudogene. This CDR3 is built from 17 residues. The CDR3: CASSKDLVSRGRNIQYF. The CDR3, as DNA: TGTGCCAGCAGCAAAGACCTTGTTTCCAGGGGGAGGAACATTCAGTACTTC.

This clonotype was picked up many times. The V and J genes are TRBV27 and TRBJ2-1; D remains unclear. The CDR3 contains 13 residues. The ends were cut back, 4 bases at V and 5 bases at J, with 9 bases in the middle. Germline V gene data show CDR1 as MNHEY and CDR2 as SMNVEV (reference sequence). The CDR3 is CASSYRRNNEQFF. Here the CDR3 DNA reads TGTGCCAGCAGTTACCGGCGGAACAATGAGCAGTTCTTC.

This chain links TRBV28 with TRBJ1-2, with 7 positions matching TRBD1. With V trimmed by 4 bases and J by 0 bases, 5 bases remained unmatched. From germline, CDR1 is MDHEN and CDR2 SYDVKM. The CDR3 loop spans 15 amino acids. The CDR3 region has the DNA TGTGCCAGCAGTTCCACCGGGACAGCTAACTATGGCTACACCTTC. Translating gives CASSSTGTANYGYTF.

This clonotype showed up just once. The rearrangement joins TRBV20-1 to TRBJ1-1; D not certain. This CDR3 region has 13 residues. CDR1 is DFQATT, CDR2 SNEGSKA, per germline (reference sequence). Trimming left V 3 bases short and J 1 base short, with 9 bases between. The CDR3 sequence: CSARWAANTEAFF. The CDR3 DNA sequence: TGCAGTGCTAGGTGGGCGGCGAACACTGAAGCTTTCTTT.